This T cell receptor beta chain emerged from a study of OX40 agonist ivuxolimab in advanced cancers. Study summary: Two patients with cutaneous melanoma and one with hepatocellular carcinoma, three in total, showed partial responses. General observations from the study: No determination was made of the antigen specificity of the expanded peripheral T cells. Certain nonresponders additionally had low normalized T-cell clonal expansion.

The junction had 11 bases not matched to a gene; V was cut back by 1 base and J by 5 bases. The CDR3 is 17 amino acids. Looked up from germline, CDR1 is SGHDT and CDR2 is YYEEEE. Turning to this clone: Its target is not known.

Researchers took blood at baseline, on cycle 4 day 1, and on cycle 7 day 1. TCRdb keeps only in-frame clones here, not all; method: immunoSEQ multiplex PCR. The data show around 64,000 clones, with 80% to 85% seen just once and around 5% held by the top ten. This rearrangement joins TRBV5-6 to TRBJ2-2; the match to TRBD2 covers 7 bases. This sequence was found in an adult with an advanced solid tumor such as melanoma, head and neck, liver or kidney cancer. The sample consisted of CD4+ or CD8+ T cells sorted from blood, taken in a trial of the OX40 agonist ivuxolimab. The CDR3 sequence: CASSLYRGRAGTGELFF. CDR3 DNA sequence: TGTGCCAGCAGCTTGTACCGGGGGAGAGCGGGGACCGGGGAGCTGTTTTTT.